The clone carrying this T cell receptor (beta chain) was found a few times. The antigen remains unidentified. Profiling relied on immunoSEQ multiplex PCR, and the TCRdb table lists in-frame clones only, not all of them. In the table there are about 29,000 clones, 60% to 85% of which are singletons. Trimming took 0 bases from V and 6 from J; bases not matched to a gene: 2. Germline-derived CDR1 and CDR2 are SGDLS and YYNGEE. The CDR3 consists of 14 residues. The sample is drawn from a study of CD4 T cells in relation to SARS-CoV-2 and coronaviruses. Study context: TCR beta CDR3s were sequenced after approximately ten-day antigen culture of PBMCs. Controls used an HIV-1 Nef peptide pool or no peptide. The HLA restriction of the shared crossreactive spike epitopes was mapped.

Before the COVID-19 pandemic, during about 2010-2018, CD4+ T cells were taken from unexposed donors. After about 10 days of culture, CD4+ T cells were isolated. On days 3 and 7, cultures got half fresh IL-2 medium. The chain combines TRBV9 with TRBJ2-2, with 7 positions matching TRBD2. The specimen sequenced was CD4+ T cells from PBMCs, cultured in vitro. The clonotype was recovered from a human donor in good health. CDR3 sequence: CASSVGSGAGELFF. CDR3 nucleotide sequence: TGTGCCAGCAGCGTAGGCAGCGGGGCCGGGGAGCTGTTTTTT.